This entry concerns a single T cell receptor (beta chain). Antigen unknown. One end of the junction fails to match germline, which may point to a read error. Patients selected for sequencing had displayed CD8+CD57+ cell expansion by flow cytometry. At blood sampling, none of the patients had yet received therapy. CDR3 and TCR beta VDJ profiling relied on genomic DNA as the template. MiXCR was run by TCRdb on the reads, yielding one entry per CDR3 protein. Among 400,000 to 600,000 distinct CDR3 sequences listed, about a third were seen once. The CDR3 length is 11 residues. Germline lookup yields CDR1 SGHTA and CDR2 FQGNSA. This sample stems from a study of CD8+CD57+ T cells in acquired aplastic anemia. Overall study findings and caveats: Simpson's diversity of CD8+ cells was not significantly different in patients compared with controls.

Sequencing input: sorted CD4+, CD8+, or CD8+CD57+ T cells (not recorded which) from PBMCs. V usage is TRBV7-2 and J usage is TRBJ2-7, with D perhaps assigned TRBD1 or TRBD2 (5 bases each). The TCR originated in a human donor with aplastic anemia. CDR3 coding DNA: TGTGCCAGCAGCACGGGACGAATAAAGAACTTC. Its translation is CASSTGRIKNF.